This T cell receptor (beta chain) was recovered during a study of T cell clusters in autoimmune cytopenias. Whole-study findings and limits: The T cell clusters were defined only in silico, without experimental functional validation.

Each sample's input was around 250 ng genomic DNA, 35,000 to 40,000 genome equivalents. Its frequency marks this clonotype as medium-sized (0.01 to 0.1%). Its cognate antigen is unknown. The germline V gene encodes CDR1 SQVTM and CDR2 ANQGSEA. This CDR3 is 14 amino acids long. Multiplex touch-down PCR amplified TRB using TRB-A and TRB-B pools in one tube. For each CDR3 protein, TCRdb gives one entry from its re-call of the multiplex PCR reads, without DNA. The specimen's table records approximately 15,000 distinct CDR3 sequences. The sample was also reused in another study, on T cell repertoires in aging, cancer and after chemotherapy. That paper states: In healthy donors, age-related TCR diversity loss mainly reflected lost richness. Rebound thymic output was suggested by rising median generation probability during chemotherapy in each cancer cohort.

This clonotype originated in a human donor in good health. The chain recombines TRBV29-1 with TRBJ2-1; the D call of TRBD1 rests on TCRdb alone, since no DNA is present to check it. The material sequenced was peripheral blood. CDR3: CSVSPQGTGNEQFF.